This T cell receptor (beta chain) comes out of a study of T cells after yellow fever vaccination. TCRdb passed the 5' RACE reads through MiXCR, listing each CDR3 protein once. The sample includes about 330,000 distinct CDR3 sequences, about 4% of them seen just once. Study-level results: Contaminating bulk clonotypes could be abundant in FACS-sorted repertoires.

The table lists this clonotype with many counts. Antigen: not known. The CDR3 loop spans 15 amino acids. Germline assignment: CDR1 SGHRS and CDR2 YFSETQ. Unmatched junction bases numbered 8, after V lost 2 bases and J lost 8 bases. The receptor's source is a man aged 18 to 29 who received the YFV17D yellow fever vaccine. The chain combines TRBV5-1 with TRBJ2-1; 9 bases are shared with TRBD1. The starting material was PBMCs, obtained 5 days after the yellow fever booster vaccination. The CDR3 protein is CASSFLGQGNDEQFF. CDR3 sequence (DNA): TGCGCCAGCAGCTTCCTCGGACAGGGGAACGATGAGCAGTTCTTC.